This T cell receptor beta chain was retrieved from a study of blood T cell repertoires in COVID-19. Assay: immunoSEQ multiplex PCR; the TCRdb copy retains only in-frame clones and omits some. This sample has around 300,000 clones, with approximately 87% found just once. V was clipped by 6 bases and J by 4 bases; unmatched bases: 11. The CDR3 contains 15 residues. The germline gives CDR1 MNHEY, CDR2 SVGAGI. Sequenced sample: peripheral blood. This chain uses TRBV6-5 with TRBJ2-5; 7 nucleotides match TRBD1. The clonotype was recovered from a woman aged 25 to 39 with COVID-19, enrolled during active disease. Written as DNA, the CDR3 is TGTGCCAGCAGCCAAGCTACGGGACAGCGAGAGACCCAGTACTTC. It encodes CASSQATGQRETQYF.